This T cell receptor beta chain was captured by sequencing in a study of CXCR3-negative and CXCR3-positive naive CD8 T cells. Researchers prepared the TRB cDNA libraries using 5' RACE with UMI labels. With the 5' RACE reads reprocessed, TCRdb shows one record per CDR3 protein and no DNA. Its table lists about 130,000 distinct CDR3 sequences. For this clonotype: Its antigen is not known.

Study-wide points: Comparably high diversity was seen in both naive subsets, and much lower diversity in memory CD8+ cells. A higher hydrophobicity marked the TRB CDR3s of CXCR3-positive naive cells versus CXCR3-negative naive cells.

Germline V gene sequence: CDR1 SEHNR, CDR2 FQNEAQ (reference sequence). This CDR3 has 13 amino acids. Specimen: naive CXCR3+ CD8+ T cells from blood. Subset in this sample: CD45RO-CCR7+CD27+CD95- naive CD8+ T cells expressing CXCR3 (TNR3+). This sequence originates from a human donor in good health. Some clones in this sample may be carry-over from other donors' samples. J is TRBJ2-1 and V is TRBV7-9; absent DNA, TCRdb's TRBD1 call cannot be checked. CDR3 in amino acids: CASSRDGYNEQFF.